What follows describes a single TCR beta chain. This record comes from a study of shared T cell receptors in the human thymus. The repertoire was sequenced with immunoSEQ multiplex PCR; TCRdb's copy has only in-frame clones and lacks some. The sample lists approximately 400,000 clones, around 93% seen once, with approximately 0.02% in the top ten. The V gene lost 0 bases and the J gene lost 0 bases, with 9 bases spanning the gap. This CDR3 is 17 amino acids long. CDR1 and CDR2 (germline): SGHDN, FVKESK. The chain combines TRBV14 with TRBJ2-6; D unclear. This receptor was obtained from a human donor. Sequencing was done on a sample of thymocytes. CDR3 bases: TGTGCCAGCAGCCAAGAGGGCCCGTTCTCTGGGGCCAACGTCCTGACTTTC. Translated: CASSQEGPFSGANVLTF.